The sequence of this T cell receptor (beta chain) was determined in a study of spatial heterogeneity in lung cancer. Time point noted: sample taken at primary tumor resection. Sequencing of whole RNA from tumor, nontumor lung or frozen PBMC involved no sorting. The CDR3 is 13 residues long. Trimming at V came to 6 bases and at J to 6 bases, leaving 2 bases not matched to a gene. CDR1 MDHEN and CDR2 SYDVKM come from the germline V gene. This clonotype was recorded many times. In TCRdb, the 5' RACE reads were re-called with MiXCR into one record per CDR3 protein. The data contain more than 60,000 distinct CDR3 sequences, 6.3% of them singletons.

The receptor was derived from a female donor with early-stage non-small cell lung cancer. This specimen was PBMCs, taken at surgery. The chain links TRBV28 to TRBJ2-3; 11 bases map to TRBD2. The CDR3 protein is CASRLAGADTQYF. CDR3 bases: TGTGCCAGCAGACTAGCGGGGGCTGATACGCAGTATTTT.